This T cell receptor beta chain was sequenced for a study of Graves' ophthalmopathy and Graves' hyperthyroidism (dated by TCRdb to between 2018 and 2020). With regard to the full study: Peripheral blood was collected at initial diagnosis, prior to any treatment. TCR beta repertoire signatures were used to distinguish Graves' ophthalmopathy from Graves' hyperthyroidism and to predict progression to ophthalmopathy. In total, 135 blood samples were TCR-sequenced: roughly 45 ophthalmopathy, under 80 hyperthyroidism and around 17 hyperthyroidism-to-ophthalmopathy patients. To explore V-J signatures that separate ophthalmopathy from hyperthyroidism, a discovery set of approximately 100 patients was enrolled, consisting of about 45 with ophthalmopathy and 55 to 65 with stable hyperthyroidism. For independent validation, a separate cohort was made up of 18 hyperthyroidism patients plus 17 patients who later progressed from hyperthyroidism to ophthalmopathy. In five or six hyperthyroidism patients, the T-cell repertoires found in thyroid tissue were compared with those found in blood. Following sample collection, hyperthyroidism patients were given methimazole at a starting dose of 30 mg daily, and ophthalmopathy patients were given high-dose intravenous methylprednisolone. For training and testing, the 100 or so patients in the discovery cohort were randomly divided in a 7:3 ratio.

Study-level results and caveats: Sample size was not statistically predetermined, and group allocation was not concealed from the investigators. In cross-validation, the 13-signature model distinguished ophthalmopathy from stable hyperthyroidism with around 90% sensitivity and over 81% specificity, while in the test set the corresponding values were about 79% and 69%. Most expanded thyroid clonotypes with frequency above 0.001 were also detected in blood, suggesting blood repertoires may reflect the thyroid immune response. In validation, the model predicted ophthalmopathy progression with about 71% sensitivity and about 77% specificity; approximately 12 predicted patients were CT-confirmed with GO in a median of around 6 months.

For repertoire sequencing, the TCR beta CDR3 regions were amplified from RNA transcripts. A first-round RT-PCR used HTBI primers with the Qiagen OneStep RT-PCR kit, followed by a second-round multiplex PCR, size selection and purification. Libraries were sequenced paired-end with 100 bp reads on an Illumina HiSeq2000. Under the source paper's analysis protocol: Reads were processed with SOAPnuke, discarding reads with adapters, uncalled bases, mean Phred below 15, or no exact constant-primer or identifier match. COPE v1.2.5 was used to merge high-quality paired reads. Each unique nucleotide sequence was defined as a clonotype, and clonotypes were aligned to IMGT TRB V, D and J references with MiTCR v1.1. Only V-J combinations with frequency above 0.0001 were analysed, covering 99% to 99.2% of repertoires. For each V-J combination, a TCR clonal expansion and chaos score was defined as F50 clonal expansion divided by the chaos observed in the TCRdist matrix. Welch's t-statistics and random forest were used to reduce the features to 10 to 15 V-J combinations, which were then used as input to a naive Bayes classifier. The Morisita-Horn index was used to measure how similar the thyroid and blood repertoires were. TCRdb reworked the public reads: Q25 trimming with fastp, MiXCR clone assembly, productive beta chains retained. Rows are combined by CDR3 protein, so each entry shows the most common genes and DNA. The V and J calls were not made by the authors but by TCRdb's processing. For this sample there are about 370,000 distinct CDR3 sequences; roughly 18% appear just once. The ten largest account for approximately 1.4% of the sample.

Taken from cysteine to phenylalanine, the CDR3 has 15 residues. Kept here is only the CDR3 DNA, which spans 45 bases and is read in frame from base 1. Cut back by 0 bases and 4 bases, the V and J ends lie 13 bases apart. Reading the germline V gene gives CDR1 SGHRS and CDR2 YFSETQ. Ophthalmopathy patients were characterized by moderately to severely active disease, a Clinical Activity Score of at least 3, a NOSPECS grade of at least 4, and a disease duration under 3 months. Anyone with other autoimmune diseases, uncontrolled infections, pregnancy or lactation was excluded from the study. Diagnosis was based on clinical symptoms, serum thyroxine, TRAb, thyroid ultrasound and orbital computed tomography. Using Ficoll-Paque density gradient centrifugation, PBMCs were isolated from 9 to 10 ml of fresh peripheral blood. Total RNA was extracted using Trizol reagent, and RNA quality was checked on an Agilent 2100 Bioanalyzer.

This clonotype was recorded many times. What antigen it recognizes has not been identified. The sample holds no much larger clone one base away, and base qualities are not on file. The receptor chain draws on TRBV5-1 and TRBJ1-1; no D gene call is confident. The source is a woman younger than 30 with Graves' ophthalmopathy. Donor details come from another sample of the same person, matched by shared clones. Sequencing was carried out using peripheral blood. Here the CDR3 is given as CASSLVAGSSTEAFF. The sequenced DNA: TGCGCCAGCAGCTTGGTGGCGGGATCGAGCACTGAAGCTTTCTTT.